These T cell receptor beta chains were read from a single sample in a study of CXCR3-negative and CXCR3-positive naive CD8 T cells. TCRdb reprocessed the 5' RACE reads, keeping one entry per CDR3 protein, no DNA. In total, the table holds 49,000 or so distinct CDR3 sequences. The sequenced sample was naive CXCR3+ CD8+ T cells from blood. The receptors here all came from a human donor in good health. Some clones in this sample may be carry-over from other donors' samples. CDR3s include the opening cysteine and the closing phenylalanine or tryptophan. Part of the rows lack a size; the others show once, few, many or a class for expanded clones.

TRBV7-9	TRBJ1-1	NA	CASSLGLSSEAFF
TRBV6-5	TRBJ2-7	NA	CASTGGGGYEQYF
TRBV29-1	TRBJ2-1	NA	CSAVTETYNEQFF
TRBV29-1	TRBJ2-2	NA	CSDWGETGELFF
TRBV12-3/TRBV12-4	TRBJ2-4	NA	CASSLGGIAKNIQYF
TRBV6-6	TRBJ2-2	NA	CASSPDRVVRGELFF
TRBV7-6	TRBJ2-1	NA	CASSSPTGSYNEQFF
TRBV13	TRBJ2-7	NA	CASTLRTGTGRFEQYF
TRBV7-8	TRBJ1-1	NA	CASSSTAWVDGDTEAFF
TRBV28	TRBJ2-7	NA	CASSLPPPREQYF
TRBV9	TRBJ2-1	NA	CASSYLGGGAAEQFF
TRBV7-9	TRBJ2-1	NA	CASSLVGTGGEASYNEQFF
TRBV7-3	TRBJ2-2	NA	CASSDVSGAGELFF
TRBV6-2/TRBV6-3	TRBJ2-1	NA	CASSRLGAGGANEQFF
TRBV2	TRBJ1-1	NA	CASSRDRGDTEAFF
TRBV21-1	TRBJ2-7	NA	CAIHGSGDPYEQYF
TRBV29-1	TRBJ2-7	NA	CSVEGAIEKPYEQYF
TRBV11-2	TRBJ2-1	NA	CASSLGLSGGSYNEQFF
TRBV3-1	TRBJ2-7	NA	CASSPTRDPRAKQYF
TRBV6-6	TRBJ1-2	NA	CASSYAVHLDREYGYTF
TRBV29-1	TRBJ2-7	NA	CSVEAPGGYEQYF
TRBV28	TRBJ2-7	NA	CASSFFPGTGSSYEQYF
TRBV4-3	TRBJ2-5	NA	CASSQDGLQETQYF
TRBV7-9	TRBJ2-6	NA	CASSWGRAETGANVLTF
TRBV29-1	TRBJ2-7	NA	CSAFNLAGESSEQYF
TRBV7-9	TRBJ2-5	NA	CASSVSGTQETQYF
TRBV5-1	TRBJ2-7	NA	CASSLEGHPSSYEQYF
TRBV7-6	TRBJ2-7	NA	CASSLGTGTYEQYF
TRBV20-1	TRBJ1-1	NA	CSARDGAWTEAFF
TRBV7-8	TRBJ2-1	medium-sized	CASSLGRDYEQFF
TRBV20-1	TRBJ2-7	NA	CSAEERTIYRSYEQYF
TRBV10-2	TRBJ2-2	NA	CASSGLAANTGELFF
TRBV12-3/TRBV12-4	TRBJ2-3	NA	CASSLQGNTDTQYF
TRBV2	TRBJ2-3	NA	CASSEGGMTDTQYF
TRBV20-1	TRBJ2-7	NA	CSASAAGTDYEQYF
TRBV18	TRBJ2-1	NA	CASSTESGGSYNEQFF
TRBV29-1	TRBJ2-7	NA	CSVEERGNYEQYF
TRBV7-3	TRBJ2-3	NA	CASSRTSGGTTDTQYF
TRBV21-1	TRBJ1-5	NA	CASSKLGRGQDQPQHF
TRBV7-9	TRBJ1-4	NA	CASSKWSREATNEKLFF
TRBV27	TRBJ2-1	NA	CASSFPPYEQFF
TRBV6-5	TRBJ1-3	NA	CASSGGDSGNTIYF